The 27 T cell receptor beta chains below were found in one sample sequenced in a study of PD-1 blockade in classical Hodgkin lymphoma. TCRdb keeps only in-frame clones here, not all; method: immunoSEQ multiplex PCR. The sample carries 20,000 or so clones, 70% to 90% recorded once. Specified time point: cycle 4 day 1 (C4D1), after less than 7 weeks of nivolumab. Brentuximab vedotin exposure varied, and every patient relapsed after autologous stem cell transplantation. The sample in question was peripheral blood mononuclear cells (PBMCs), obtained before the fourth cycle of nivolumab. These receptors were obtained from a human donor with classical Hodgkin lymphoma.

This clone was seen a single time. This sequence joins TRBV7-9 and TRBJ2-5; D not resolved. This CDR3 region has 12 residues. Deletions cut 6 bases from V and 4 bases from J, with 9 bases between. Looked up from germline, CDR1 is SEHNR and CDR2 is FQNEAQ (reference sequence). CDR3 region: CASRATGETQYF. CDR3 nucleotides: TGTGCCAGCAGGGCGACCGGAGAGACCCAGTACTTC.

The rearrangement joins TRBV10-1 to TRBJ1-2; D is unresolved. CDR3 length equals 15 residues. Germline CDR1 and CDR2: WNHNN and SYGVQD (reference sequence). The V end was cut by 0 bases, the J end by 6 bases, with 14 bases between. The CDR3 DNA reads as TGCGCCAGCAGTGAGTCTATCGGCAAGGCGGATGGCTACACCTTC. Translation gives CASSESIGKADGYTF.

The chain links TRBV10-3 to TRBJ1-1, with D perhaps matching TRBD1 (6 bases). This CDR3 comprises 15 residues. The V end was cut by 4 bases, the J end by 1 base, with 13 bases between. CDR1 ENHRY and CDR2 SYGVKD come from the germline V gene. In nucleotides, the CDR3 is TGTGCCATCAGTGTAGGGTCAGGGGAGAACACTGAAGCTTTCTTT. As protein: CAISVGSGENTEAFF.

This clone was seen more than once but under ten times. The DNA of the CDR3 is TGTGCCAGCAGCTTGCTTTCGGGACTGAGTTTGGGTGGCTACACCTTC. Its protein is CASSLLSGLSLGGYTF. The rearrangement links TRBV7-8 to TRBJ1-2; weak D call: TRBD1 (5 bases). The V end was cut by 3 bases, the J end by 7 bases, with 21 bases between. This CDR3 spans 16 amino acids. Germline V lookup: CDR1 SGHVS, CDR2 FQNEAQ.

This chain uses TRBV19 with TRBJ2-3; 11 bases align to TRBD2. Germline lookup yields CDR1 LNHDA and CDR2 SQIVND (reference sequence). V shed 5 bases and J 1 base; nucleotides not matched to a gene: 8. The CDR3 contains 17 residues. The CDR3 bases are TGTGCCAGTAGTCCGATTCTAGCGGGAGGTCGCACAGATACGCAGTATTTT. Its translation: CASSPILAGGRTDTQYF.

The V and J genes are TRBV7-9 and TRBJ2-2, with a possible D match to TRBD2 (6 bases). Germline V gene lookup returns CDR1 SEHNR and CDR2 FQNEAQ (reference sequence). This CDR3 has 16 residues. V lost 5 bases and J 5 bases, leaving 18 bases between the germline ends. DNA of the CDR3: TGTGCCAGCAGCGCGGTCCCGGACTATTTAACCGGGGAGCTGTTTTTT. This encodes CASSAVPDYLTGELFF. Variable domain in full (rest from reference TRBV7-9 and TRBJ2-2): DTGVSQNPRHKITKRGQNVTFRCDPISEHNRLYWYRQTLGQGPEFLTYFQNEAQLEKSRLLSDRFSAERPKGSFSTLEIQRTEQGDSAMYLCASSAVPDYLTGELFFGEGSRLTVL.

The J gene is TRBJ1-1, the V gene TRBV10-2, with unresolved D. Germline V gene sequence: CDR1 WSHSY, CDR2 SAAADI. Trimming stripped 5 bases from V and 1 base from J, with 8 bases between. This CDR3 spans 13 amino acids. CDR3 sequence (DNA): TGCGCCAGCAGTTCCCGCAGGAACACTGAAGCTTTCTTT. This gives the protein CASSSRRNTEAFF.

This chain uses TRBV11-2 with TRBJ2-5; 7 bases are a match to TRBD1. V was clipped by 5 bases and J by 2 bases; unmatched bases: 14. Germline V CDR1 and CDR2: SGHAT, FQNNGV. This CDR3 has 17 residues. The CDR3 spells CASSADGQALDQETQYF. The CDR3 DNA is TGTGCCAGCAGCGCAGATGGACAGGCGCTAGATCAAGAGACCCAGTACTTC.

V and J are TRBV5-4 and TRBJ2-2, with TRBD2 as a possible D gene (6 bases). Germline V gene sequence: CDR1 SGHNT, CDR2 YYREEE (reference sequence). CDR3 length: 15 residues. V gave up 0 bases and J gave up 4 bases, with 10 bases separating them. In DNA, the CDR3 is TGTGCCAGCAGCTTGGGACTAGGTAGCACCGGGGAGCTGTTTTTT. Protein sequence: CASSLGLGSTGELFF. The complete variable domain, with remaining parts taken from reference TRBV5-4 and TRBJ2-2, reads ETGVTQSPTHLIKTRGQQVTLRCSSQSGHNTVSWYQQALGQGPQFIFQYYREEENGRGNFPPRFSGLQFPNYSSELNVNALELDDSALYLCASSLGLGSTGELFFGEGSRLTVL.

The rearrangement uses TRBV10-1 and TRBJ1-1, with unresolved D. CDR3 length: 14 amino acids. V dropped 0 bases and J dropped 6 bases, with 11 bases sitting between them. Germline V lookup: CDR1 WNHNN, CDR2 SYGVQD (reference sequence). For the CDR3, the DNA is TGCGCCAGCAGTGAGTCTAGTCCTCGGGCTGAAGCTTTCTTT. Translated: CASSESSPRAEAFF.

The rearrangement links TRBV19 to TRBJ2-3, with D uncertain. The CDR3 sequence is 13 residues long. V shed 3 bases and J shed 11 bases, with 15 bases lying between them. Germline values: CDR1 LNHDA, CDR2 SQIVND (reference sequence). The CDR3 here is CASSMKGSQGQYF. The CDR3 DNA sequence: TGTGCCAGTAGTATGAAAGGGTCCCAAGGGCAGTATTTT.

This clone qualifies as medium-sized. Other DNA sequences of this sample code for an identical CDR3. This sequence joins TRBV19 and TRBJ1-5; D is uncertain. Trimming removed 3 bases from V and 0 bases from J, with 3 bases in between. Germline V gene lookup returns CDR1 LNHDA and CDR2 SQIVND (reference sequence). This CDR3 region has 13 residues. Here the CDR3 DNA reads TGTGCCAGTAGTATCACTAGCAATCAGCCCCAGCATTTT. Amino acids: CASSITSNQPQHF. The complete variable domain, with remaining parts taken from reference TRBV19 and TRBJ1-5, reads DGGITQSPKYLFRKEGQNVTLSCEQNLNHDAMYWYRQDPGQGLRLIYYSQIVNDFQKGDIAEGYSVSREKKESFPLTVTSAQKNPTAFYLCASSITSNQPQHFGDGTRLSIL.

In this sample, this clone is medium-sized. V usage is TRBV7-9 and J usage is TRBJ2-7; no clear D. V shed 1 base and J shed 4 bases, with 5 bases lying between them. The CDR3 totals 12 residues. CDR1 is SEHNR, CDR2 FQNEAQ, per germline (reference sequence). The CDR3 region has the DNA TGTGCCAGCAGCTTAGAATGGTACGAGCAGTACTTC. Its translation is CASSLEWYEQYF.

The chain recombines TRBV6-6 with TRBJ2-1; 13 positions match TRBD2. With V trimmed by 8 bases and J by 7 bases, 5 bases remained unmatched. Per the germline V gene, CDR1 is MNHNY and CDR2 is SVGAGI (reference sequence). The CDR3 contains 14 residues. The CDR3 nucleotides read TGTGCCAGCCGCCTGGGACTAGCGGGGAATGAGCAGTTCTTC. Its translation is CASRLGLAGNEQFF.

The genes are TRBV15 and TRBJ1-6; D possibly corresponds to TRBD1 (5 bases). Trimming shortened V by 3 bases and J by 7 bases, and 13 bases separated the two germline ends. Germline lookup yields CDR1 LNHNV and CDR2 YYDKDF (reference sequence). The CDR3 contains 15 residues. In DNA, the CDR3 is TGTGCCACCAGCAGGGGGGTTTCAGGCAATTCACCCCTCCACTTT. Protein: CATSRGVSGNSPLHF. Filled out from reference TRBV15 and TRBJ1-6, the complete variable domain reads DAMVIQNPRYQVTQFGKPVTLSCSQTLNHNVMYWYQQKSSQAPKLLFHYYDKDFNNEADTPDNFQSRRPNTSFCFLDIRSPGLGDTAMYLCATSRGVSGNSPLHFGNGTRLTVT.

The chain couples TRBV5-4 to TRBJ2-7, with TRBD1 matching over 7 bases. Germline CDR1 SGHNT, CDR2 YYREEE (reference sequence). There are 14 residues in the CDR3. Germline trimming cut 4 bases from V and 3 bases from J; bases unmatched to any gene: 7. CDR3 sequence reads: CASSPAAGGYEQYF. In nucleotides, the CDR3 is TGTGCCAGCAGCCCGGCAGCAGGGGGCTACGAGCAGTACTTC.

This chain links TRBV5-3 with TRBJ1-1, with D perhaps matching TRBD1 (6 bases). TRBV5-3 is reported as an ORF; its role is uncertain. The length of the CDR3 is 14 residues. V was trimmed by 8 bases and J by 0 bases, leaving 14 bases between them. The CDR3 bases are TGTGCCAGCAGCACCGGGACACTGAACACTGAAGCTTTCTTT. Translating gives CASSTGTLNTEAFF.

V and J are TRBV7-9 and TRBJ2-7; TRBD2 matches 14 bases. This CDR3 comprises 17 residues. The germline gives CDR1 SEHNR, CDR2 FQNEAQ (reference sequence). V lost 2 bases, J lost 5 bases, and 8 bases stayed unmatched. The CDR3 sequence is CASSLSLGLAGVDEQYF. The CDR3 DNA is TGTGCCAGCAGCTTATCGCTGGGACTAGCGGGAGTCGACGAGCAGTACTTC. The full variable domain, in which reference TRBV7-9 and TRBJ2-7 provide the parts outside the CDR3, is DTGVSQNPRHKITKRGQNVTFRCDPISEHNRLYWYRQTLGQGPEFLTYFQNEAQLEKSRLLSDRFSAERPKGSFSTLEIQRTEQGDSAMYLCASSLSLGLAGVDEQYFGPGTRLTVT.

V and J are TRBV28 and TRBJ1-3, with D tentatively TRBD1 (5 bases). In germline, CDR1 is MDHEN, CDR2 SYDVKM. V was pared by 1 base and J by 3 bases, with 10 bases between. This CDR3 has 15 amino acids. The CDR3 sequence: CASSLSGGSGNTIYF. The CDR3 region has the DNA TGTGCCAGCAGTTTATCGGGGGGGAGTGGAAACACCATATATTTT.

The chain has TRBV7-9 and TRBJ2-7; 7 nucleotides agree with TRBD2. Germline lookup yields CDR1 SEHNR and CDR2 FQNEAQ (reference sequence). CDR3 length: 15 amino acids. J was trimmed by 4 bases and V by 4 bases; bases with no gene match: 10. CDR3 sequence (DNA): TGTGCCAGCAGCTCAAAAGCGGGATTTGGTTACGAGCAGTACTTC. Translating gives CASSSKAGFGYEQYF.

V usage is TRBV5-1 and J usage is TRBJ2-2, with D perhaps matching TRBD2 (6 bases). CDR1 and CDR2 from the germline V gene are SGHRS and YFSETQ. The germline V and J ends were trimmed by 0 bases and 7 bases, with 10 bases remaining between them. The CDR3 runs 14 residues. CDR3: CASSLVPGVGELFF. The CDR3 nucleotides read TGCGCCAGCAGCTTGGTCCCGGGGGTCGGGGAGCTGTTTTTT.

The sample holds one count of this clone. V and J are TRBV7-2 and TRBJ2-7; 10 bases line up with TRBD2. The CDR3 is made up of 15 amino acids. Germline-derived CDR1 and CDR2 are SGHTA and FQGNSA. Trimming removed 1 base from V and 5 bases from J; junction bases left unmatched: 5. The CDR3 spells CASSLEAGGPHEQYF. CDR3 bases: TGTGCCAGCAGCTTAGAAGCGGGAGGGCCCCACGAGCAGTACTTC.

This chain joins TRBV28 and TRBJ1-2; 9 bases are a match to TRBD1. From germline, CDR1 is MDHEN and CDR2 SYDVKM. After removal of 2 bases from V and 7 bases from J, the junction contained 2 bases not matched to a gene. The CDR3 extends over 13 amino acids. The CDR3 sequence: CASSLRQGGGYTF. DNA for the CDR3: TGTGCCAGCAGTTTAAGACAGGGGGGTGGCTACACCTTC.

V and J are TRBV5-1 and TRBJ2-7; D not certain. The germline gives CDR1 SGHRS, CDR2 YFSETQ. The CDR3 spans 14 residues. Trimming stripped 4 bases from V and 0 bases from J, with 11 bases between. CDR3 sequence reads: CASSVRNPSYEQYF. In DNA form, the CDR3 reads TGCGCCAGCAGCGTACGGAACCCCTCCTACGAGCAGTACTTC.

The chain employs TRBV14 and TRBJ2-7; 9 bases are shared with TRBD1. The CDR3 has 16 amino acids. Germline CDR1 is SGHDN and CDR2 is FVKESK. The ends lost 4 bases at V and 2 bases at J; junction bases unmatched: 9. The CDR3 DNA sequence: TGTGCCAGCAGCCGGGGATTGGACAGGGGTCCCTACGAGCAGTACTTC. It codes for CASSRGLDRGPYEQYF.

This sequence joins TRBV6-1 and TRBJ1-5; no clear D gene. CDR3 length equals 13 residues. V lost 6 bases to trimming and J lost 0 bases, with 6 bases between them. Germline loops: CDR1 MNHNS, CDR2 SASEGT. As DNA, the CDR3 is TGTGCCAGCAGCCCCATTAGCAATCAGCCCCAGCATTTT. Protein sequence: CASSPISNQPQHF.

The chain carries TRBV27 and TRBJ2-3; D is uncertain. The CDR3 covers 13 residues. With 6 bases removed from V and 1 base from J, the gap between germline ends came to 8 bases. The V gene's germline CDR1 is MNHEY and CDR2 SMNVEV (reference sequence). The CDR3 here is CASSLDRTDTQYF. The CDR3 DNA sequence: TGTGCCAGCAGCCTAGACCGCACAGATACGCAGTATTTT.